A selection of T cell receptor beta chains follows, all from one sample in a study of blood T cell repertoires in COVID-19. TCRdb's copy holds only in-frame clones and misses some; the assay was immunoSEQ multiplex PCR. The sample yields 350,000 to 500,000 clones, 70% to 90% seen once. The sample taken for sequencing was PBMCs or T cells enriched from blood (not recorded which). The receptor set was obtained from a woman aged 18-29 years who had been exposed to COVID-19. Each CDR3 is given with its conserved first and last residue. D genes are given only for firm matches. Clone size is not always given. Where it is, it says once, few, many or a class for expanded clones.

>15|TRBJ1-4|TRBV19|TRBD1|-
CASSLTGQGFGKLFF
TGTGCCAGTAGTCTAACCGGACAGGGGTTTGGAAAACTGTTTTTT
>13|TRBJ2-1|TRBV27|-|-
CASSLYREGEQFF
TGTGCCAGCAGTCTTTACAGGGAAGGTGAGCAGTTCTTC
>16|TRBJ2-7|TRBV28|-|once
CASSLGLPLSSYEQYF
TGTGCCAGCAGTTTAGGGCTCCCCCTCAGCTCCTACGAGCAGTACTTC
>16|TRBJ2-2|TRBV19|TRBD1|-
CASSMGTGTAAGELFF
TGTGCCAGTAGTATGGGGACAGGGACGGCCGCCGGGGAGCTGTTTTTT
>16|TRBJ2-1|TRBV9|-|-
CASSVDTWGAYNEQFF
TGTGCCAGCAGCGTAGATACCTGGGGCGCCTACAATGAGCAGTTCTTC
>16|TRBJ1-3|TRBV18|-|-
CASSPLEQVSGNTIYF
TGTGCCAGCTCACCACTGGAACAGGTCTCTGGAAACACCATATATTTT
>15|TRBJ2-5|TRBV11-3|TRBD1|-
CASSLGQGAYETQYF
TGTGCCAGCAGCTTAGGGCAGGGGGCGTACGAGACCCAGTACTTC
>13|TRBJ2-7|TRBV5-1|-|once
CASSLDELRPVYF
TGCGCCAGCAGCCTGGACGAACTACGTCCGGTGTACTTC
>16|TRBJ1-2|TRBV19|-|few
CASSIDLAGLGYGYTF
TGTGCCAGTAGTATAGATCTCGCGGGGCTGGGCTATGGCTACACCTTC
>12|TRBJ2-7|TRBV28|-|-
CASSSRAYEQYF
TGTGCCAGCAGTTCCAGGGCCTACGAGCAGTACTTC
>13|TRBJ2-1|TRBV5-1|-|once
CASSLVGELEQFF
TGCGCCAGCAGCTTGGTAGGGGAACTTGAGCAGTTCTTC
>17|TRBJ1-3|TRBV7-2|TRBD1|-
CASSLVTGGSSGNTIYF
TGTGCCAGCAGCTTAGTTACAGGGGGATCCTCTGGAAACACCATATATTTT
>18|TRBJ2-3|TRBV7-2|TRBD2|-
CASSLWTSGRALTDTQYF
TGTGCCAGCAGCTTATGGACTAGCGGGAGGGCCCTCACAGATACGCAGTATTTT
>15|TRBJ2-2|TRBV18|-|-
CASSPKQSNTGELFF
TGTGCCAGCTCACCAAAACAGTCGAACACCGGGGAGCTGTTTTTT
>12|TRBJ2-7|TRBV5-5|TRBD1|-
CASWDSSYEQYF
TGTGCCAGCTGGGACAGCTCCTACGAGCAGTACTTC
>14|TRBJ1-2|TRBV19|TRBD1|-
CASRFAGTGEGYTF
TGTGCCAGTAGGTTTGCCGGGACAGGGGAAGGCTACACCTTC
>15|TRBJ1-5|TRBV28|-|-
CASSVPIGSGQPQHF
TGTGCCAGCAGTGTGCCTATTGGGTCAGGCCAGCCCCAGCATTTT
>17|TRBJ1-5|TRBV19|-|once
CASSRGPLGRGNQPQHF
TGTGCCAGTAGTAGGGGCCCTCTCGGGCGCGGCAATCAGCCCCAGCATTTT
>14|TRBJ1-6|TRBV2|TRBD1|-
CASSEWTGDSPLHF
TGTGCCAGCAGTGAGTGGACAGGGGATTCACCCCTCCACTTT
>15|TRBJ2-1|TRBV7-9|TRBD2|-
CASSLQLAGYNEQFF
TGTGCCAGCAGCTTACAACTAGCGGGGTACAATGAGCAGTTCTTC
>13|TRBJ2-5|TRBV3-1/TRBV3-2|-|-
CASSQGGIQTQYF
TGTGCCAGCAGCCAAGGAGGGATACAGACCCAGTACTTC
>15|TRBJ2-1|TRBV6-4|TRBD2|-
CASSDTSGPYNEQFF
TGTGCCAGCAGTGACACTAGCGGACCATACAATGAGCAGTTCTTC
>16|TRBJ2-4|TRBV2|TRBD1|once
CASSKDRGQGKNIQYF
TGTGCCAGCAGTAAGGACAGGGGGCAAGGCAAAAACATTCAGTACTTC
>12|TRBJ2-7|TRBV1|-|few
CTSSQDSYEQYF
TGCACCAGCAGCCAAGACTCGTACGAGCAGTACTTC
>14|TRBJ2-7|TRBV28|TRBD2|once
CASSFPGLAYEQYF
TGTGCCAGCAGTTTCCCGGGACTAGCGTACGAGCAGTACTTC
>12|TRBJ2-5|TRBV29-1|-|-
CSVERSGETQYF
TGCAGCGTTGAACGTAGCGGAGAGACCCAGTACTTC
>13|TRBJ2-1|TRBV4-1|-|-
CASSQVPASPKFF
TGCGCCAGCAGCCAAGTTCCGGCTAGCCCGAAGTTCTTC
>19|TRBJ1-4|TRBV27|TRBD1|few
CASSLTLTGTGLLSEKLFF
TGTGCCAGCAGTTTAACCCTAACCGGGACAGGGTTGCTGAGTGAAAAACTGTTTTTT
>15|TRBJ2-3|TRBV6-5|-|-
CASRVTGQYTDTQYF
TGTGCCAGCAGGGTGACAGGCCAATACACAGATACGCAGTATTTT
>15|TRBJ1-2|TRBV15|-|-
CATSAEQTNNYGYTF
TGTGCCACCTCCGCAGAACAGACCAATAACTATGGCTACACCTTC
>16|TRBJ1-1|TRBV2|-|-
CASSEGLAVDRTEAFF
TGTGCCAGCAGTGAAGGTTTGGCGGTTGATAGGACTGAAGCTTTCTTT
>16|TRBJ2-3|TRBV5-4|TRBD2|-
CASTPYSGGALDTQYF
TGTGCCAGCACCCCCTATAGCGGGGGGGCCCTGGATACGCAGTATTTT
>16|TRBJ1-1|TRBV5-4|TRBD1|-
CASSDRGLVRNTEAFF
TGTGCCAGCAGCGACAGGGGGCTGGTGAGAAACACTGAAGCTTTCTTT
>14|TRBJ2-7|TRBV28|-|few
CASSSAGSSYEQYF
TGTGCCAGCAGTTCCGCCGGGAGCTCCTACGAGCAGTACTTC
>13|TRBJ1-6|TRBV2|TRBD1|-
CASRGTGESPLHF
TGTGCCAGCAGGGGTACAGGGGAATCACCCCTCCACTTT
>17|TRBJ2-6|TRBV28|-|-
CASSPGLRLSGANVLTF
TGTGCCAGCAGCCCTGGACTGAGGCTCTCTGGGGCCAACGTCCTGACTTTC
>18|TRBJ1-3|TRBV9|TRBD1|-
CASSESIQQGGSGNTIYF
TGTGCCAGCAGCGAGTCCATTCAACAGGGGGGTTCTGGAAACACCATATATTTT
>16|TRBJ2-7|TRBV6-2/TRBV6-3|TRBD1|-
CASSQPGQLLSYEQYF
TGTGCCAGCAGCCAACCGGGACAGCTGCTCTCCTACGAGCAGTACTTC
>13|TRBJ2-3|TRBV29-1|TRBD2|-
CSGGSGSTDTQYF
TGCAGCGGGGGTAGCGGGAGTACAGATACGCAGTATTTT
>14|TRBJ1-1|TRBV28|TRBD1|-
CATRTGDLNTEAFF
TGTGCCACCAGGACAGGTGATTTGAACACTGAAGCTTTCTTT
>15|TRBJ2-2|TRBV7-2|TRBD2|-
CASSLALAGAGELFF
TGTGCCAGCAGCTTAGCGCTAGCGGGAGCCGGGGAGCTGTTTTTT
>13|TRBJ2-3|TRBV7-2|-|-
CASSYASADTQYF
TGTGCCAGCAGCTACGCCTCAGCAGATACGCAGTATTTT
>14|TRBJ2-6|TRBV7-9|-|-
CASSPPRWANVLTF
TGTGCCAGCAGCCCCCCCAGGTGGGCCAACGTCCTGACTTTC
>16|TRBJ2-1|TRBV10-2|TRBD2|-
CASTPGLAELYNEQFF
TGCGCCAGCACCCCGGGACTAGCGGAACTCTACAATGAGCAGTTCTTC